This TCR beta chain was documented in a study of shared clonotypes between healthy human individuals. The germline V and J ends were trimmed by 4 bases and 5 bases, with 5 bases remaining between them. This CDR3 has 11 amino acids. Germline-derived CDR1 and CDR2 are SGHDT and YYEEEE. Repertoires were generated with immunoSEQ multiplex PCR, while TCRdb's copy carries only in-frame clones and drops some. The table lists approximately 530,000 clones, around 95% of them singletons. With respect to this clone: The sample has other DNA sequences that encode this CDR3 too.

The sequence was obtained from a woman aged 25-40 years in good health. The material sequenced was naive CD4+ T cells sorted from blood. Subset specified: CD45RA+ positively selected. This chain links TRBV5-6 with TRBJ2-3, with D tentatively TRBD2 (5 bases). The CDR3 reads CASSRGDTQYF. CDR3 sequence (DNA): TGTGCCAGCAGCCGGGGAGATACGCAGTATTTT.